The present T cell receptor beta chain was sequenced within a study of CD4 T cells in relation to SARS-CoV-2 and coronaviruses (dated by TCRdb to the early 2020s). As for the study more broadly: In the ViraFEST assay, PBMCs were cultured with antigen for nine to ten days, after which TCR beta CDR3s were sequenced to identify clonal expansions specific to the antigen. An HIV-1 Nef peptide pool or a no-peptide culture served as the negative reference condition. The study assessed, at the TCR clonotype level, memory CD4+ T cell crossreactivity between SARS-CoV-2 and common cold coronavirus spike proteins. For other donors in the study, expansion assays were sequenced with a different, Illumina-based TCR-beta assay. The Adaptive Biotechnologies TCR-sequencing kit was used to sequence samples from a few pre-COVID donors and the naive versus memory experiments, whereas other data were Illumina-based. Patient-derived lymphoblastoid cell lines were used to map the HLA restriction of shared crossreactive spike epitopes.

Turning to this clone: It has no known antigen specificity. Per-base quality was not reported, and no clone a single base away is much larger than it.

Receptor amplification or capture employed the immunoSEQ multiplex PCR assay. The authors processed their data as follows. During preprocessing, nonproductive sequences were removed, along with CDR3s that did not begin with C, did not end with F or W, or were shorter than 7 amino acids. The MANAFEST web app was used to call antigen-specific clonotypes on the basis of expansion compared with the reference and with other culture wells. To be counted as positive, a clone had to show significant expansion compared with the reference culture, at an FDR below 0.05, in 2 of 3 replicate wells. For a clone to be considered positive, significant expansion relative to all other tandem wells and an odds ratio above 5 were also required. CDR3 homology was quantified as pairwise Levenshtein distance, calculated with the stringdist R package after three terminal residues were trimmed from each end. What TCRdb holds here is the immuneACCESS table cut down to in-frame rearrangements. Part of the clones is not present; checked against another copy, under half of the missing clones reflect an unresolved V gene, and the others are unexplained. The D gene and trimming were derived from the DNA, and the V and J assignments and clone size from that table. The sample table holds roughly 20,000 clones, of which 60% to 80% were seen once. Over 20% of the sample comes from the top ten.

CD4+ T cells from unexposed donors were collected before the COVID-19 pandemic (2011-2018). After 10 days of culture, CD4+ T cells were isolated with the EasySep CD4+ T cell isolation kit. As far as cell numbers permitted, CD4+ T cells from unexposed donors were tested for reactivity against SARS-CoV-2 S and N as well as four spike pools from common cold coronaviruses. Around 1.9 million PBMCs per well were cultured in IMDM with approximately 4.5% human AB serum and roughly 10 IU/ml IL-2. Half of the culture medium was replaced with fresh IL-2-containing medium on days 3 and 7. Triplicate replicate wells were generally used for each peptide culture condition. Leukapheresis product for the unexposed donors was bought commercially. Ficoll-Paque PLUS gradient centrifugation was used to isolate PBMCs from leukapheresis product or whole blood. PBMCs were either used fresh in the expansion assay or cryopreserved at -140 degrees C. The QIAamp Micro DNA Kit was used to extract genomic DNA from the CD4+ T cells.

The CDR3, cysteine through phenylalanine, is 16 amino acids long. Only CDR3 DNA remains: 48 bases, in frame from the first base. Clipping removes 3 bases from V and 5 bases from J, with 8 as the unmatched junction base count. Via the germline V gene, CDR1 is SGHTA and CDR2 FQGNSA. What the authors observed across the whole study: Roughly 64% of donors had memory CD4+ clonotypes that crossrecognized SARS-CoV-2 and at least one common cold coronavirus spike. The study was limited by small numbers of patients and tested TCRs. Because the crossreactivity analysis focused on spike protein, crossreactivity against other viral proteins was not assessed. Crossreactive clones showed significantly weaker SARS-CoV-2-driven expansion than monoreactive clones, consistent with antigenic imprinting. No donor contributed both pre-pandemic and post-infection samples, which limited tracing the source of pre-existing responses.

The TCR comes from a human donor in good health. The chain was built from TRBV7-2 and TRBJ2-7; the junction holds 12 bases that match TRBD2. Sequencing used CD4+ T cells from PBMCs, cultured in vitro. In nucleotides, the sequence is TGTGCCAGCAGCTTCCCTCTAGCGGGGGGGCTGAACGAGCAGTACTTC. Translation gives CASSFPLAGGLNEQYF.